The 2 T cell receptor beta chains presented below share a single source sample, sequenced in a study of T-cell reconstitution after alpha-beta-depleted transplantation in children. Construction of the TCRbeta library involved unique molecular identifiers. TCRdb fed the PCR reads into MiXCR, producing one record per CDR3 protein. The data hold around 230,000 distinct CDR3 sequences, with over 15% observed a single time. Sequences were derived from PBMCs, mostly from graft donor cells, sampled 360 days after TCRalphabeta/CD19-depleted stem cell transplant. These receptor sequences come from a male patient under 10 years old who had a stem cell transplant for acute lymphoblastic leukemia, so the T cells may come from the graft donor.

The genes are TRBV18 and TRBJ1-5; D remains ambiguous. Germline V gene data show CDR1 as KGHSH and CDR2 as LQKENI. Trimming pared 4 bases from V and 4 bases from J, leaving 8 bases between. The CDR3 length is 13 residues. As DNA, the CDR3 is TGTGCCAGCTCACGTCCGGGGAATCAGCCCCAGCATTTT. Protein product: CASSRPGNQPQHF.

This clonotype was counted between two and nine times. The CDR3 here is CASSQDGSRFSYEQYF. The CDR3 bases are TGCGCCAGCAGCCAAGATGGCAGCCGGTTCTCCTACGAGCAGTACTTC. The chain couples TRBV4-1 to TRBJ2-7, with D uncertain. Trimming removed 0 bases from V and 0 bases from J, with 12 bases in between. Germline CDR1 is MGHRA and CDR2 is YSYEKL. The CDR3 runs 16 residues.